This TCR beta chain was recorded in a study of neurological immune-mediated disorders (dated by TCRdb to about 2019). About the full investigation: Among the roughly 34 multiple sclerosis patients, relapsing-remitting MS accounted for about 31 and secondary progressive MS accounted for 3. Of the roughly 68 subjects in the cohort, some 15 were HAM/TSP patients, around 34 were multiple sclerosis patients, and 20 were healthy controls. The study compared peripheral blood TCR-beta repertoires of HTLV-I-associated myelopathy (HAM/TSP) patients, multiple sclerosis patients and healthy controls using UMI-based sequencing. The approximately 110 TCR-beta libraries included longitudinal samples, technical triplicates and paired sorted CD4+ and CD8+ T-cell subsets alongside PBMC samples.

cDNA was synthesized by template-switch 5'RACE using a primer carrying a 10-nucleotide random unique molecular identifier by which each TCR transcript was tagged. Every sequencing run covered 15-18 subjects and yielded more than 170 million TCR-beta sequences. Total RNA was extracted with the RNeasy kit. The KAPA Real-time Library Amplification kit was used to amplify TCR-beta VDJ regions with primers for the TCR constant region and the 5'RACE anchor. A first PCR added sample indexes and Illumina adaptors, and a second PCR then raised library yield. After Ampure bead purification, the TCR product of roughly 650 bp was size-selected on a 2% E-gel SizeSelection system. Before pooling, library quality was assessed on a Bioanalyzer, concentration was determined with Qubit, and library quantification was performed with the Kapa Library Quantification kit. Libraries were sequenced paired-end 2 x 150 bp on an Illumina HiSeq 2500. To increase sequence diversity, roughly 24-32% phiX was spiked into each library pool. Concerning the study's data processing: The quality-filtered reads were processed with the UMI-based MiGEC pipeline, whose error correction step removed more than 80% of the raw TCR sequences. VDJ genes were aligned to IMGT germline references, and clonotypes were defined by unique CDR3 amino acid sequence plus V-J genes. VDJtools evaluated clonal expansion, Shannon diversity and CDR3 relatedness (CalcPairwiseDistances, ClusterSamples); CLCbio workbench built phylogenetic trees. Using coefficient-of-variation modelling across technical triplicates, the study counted a clone as expanded if it had at least 8 unique UMIs. Through fastp at Q25 and MiXCR, TCRdb rebuilt clones from the public reads, retaining in-frame beta chains. Entries that share a CDR3 protein sequence are merged under the most common genes and DNA. These V and J calls are TCRdb output, not the study's own analysis. The sample includes 60,000 to 85,000 distinct CDR3 sequences, with 5% to 6% observed a single time. 2.2% of the sample lies in the top ten.

Including cysteine and phenylalanine, the CDR3 has 15 amino acids. Only CDR3 DNA is held: 45 bases, read in frame from base 1. The germline V gene provides CDR1 SGHRS and CDR2 YFSETQ. At the junction V is shortened by 4 bases and J by 2 bases; bases outside the gene matches: 2. Unsorted PBMC libraries were generated from 2 million PBMCs stored in RNAlater at -80 °C until RNA extraction. Multiple sclerosis patients were enrolled in a US clinical protocol evaluating disease progression by magnetic resonance imaging. PBMCs were separated from peripheral blood using Ficoll-Hypaque density gradient centrifugation and then cryopreserved in liquid nitrogen. The investigation overall reported the following: TCR clonal expansion was highest in HAM/TSP patients and lowest in MS patients, with MS patients falling below even healthy controls. Across subjects, expanded clones never shared an identical CDR3 amino acid sequence, which suggests that the TCR-beta repertoires in every group were private. Repertoires from 18 of 34 MS patients were grouped by phylogenetic analysis into a cluster of related CDR3 sequences, suggesting a possible repertoire-level signature. No association of the MS cluster with clinical or MRI features was observed, and the need for larger cohorts was stated by the authors.

With respect to this clonotype: Its specific antigen is unknown. Within one base of it there is no much larger clone, and no base qualities were kept.

The sequence came from a young woman with multiple sclerosis. The source material was PBMCs. The rearranged chain carries TRBV5-1 and TRBJ2-5, and 13 junction bases match TRBD2. The CDR3 reads as follows: CASSPTSGGQETQYF. The bases read TGCGCCAGCAGCCCGACTAGCGGGGGGCAAGAGACCCAGTACTTC.